This TCR beta chain was retrieved from a study of cytomegalovirus exposure and HLA in healthy donors. 13 Jbeta primers and 60 Vbeta primers were used for the PCR. Method: immunoSEQ multiplex PCR; TCRdb's copy keeps in-frame clones and lacks some. The data contain 200,000 to 250,000 clones, 60% to 85% of them singletons. Study findings and constraints: Later, an analysis showed that TCR beta chains associated with HLA were more clonally expanded than others that were equally common. TCR beta V- and J-gene trimming, according to a later analysis, was linked to a missense DCLRE1C variant. From TCR beta sequences, most subjects' HLA-A and HLA-B alleles were reportedly predicted accurately. Researchers had no immune exposure information except CMV serostatus available.

In the case of this clone: The antigen is not known.

The CDR3 is 13 amino acids. Losses at the gene ends were 6 bases for V and 4 bases for J; bases not matched to a gene: 6. CDR1 is SQVTM and CDR2 is ANQGSEA in the germline V gene. This clonotype was sampled from a middle-aged man in good health and CMV-seronegative. Sequenced: PBMCs. The rearrangement links TRBV29-1 to TRBJ1-2; 9 bases align to TRBD1. CDR3 bases: TGCAGCGTAGCTTTGGACAGGGGCTATGGCTACACCTTC. It is translated as CSVALDRGYGYTF.